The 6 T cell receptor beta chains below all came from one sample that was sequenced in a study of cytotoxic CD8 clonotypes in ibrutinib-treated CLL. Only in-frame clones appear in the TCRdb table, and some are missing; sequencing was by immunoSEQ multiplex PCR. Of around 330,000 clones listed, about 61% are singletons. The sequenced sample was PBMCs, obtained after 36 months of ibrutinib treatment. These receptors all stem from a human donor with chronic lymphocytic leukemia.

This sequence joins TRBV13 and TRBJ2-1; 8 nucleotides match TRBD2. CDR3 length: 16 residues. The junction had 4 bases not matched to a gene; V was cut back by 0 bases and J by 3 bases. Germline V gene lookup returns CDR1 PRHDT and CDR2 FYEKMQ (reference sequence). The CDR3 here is CASSLGILAVYNEQFF. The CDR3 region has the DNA TGTGCCAGCAGCTTAGGGATACTAGCGGTCTACAATGAGCAGTTCTTC.

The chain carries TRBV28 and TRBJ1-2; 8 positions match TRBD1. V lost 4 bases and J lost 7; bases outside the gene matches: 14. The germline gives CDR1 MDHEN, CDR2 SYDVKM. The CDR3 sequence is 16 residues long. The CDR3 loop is CASSSLTHTGGIGYTF. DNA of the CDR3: TGTGCCAGCAGTTCTCTGACCCACACAGGGGGTATTGGCTACACCTTC.

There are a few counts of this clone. Here the CDR3 reads CASSFQGFGYTF. The CDR3 DNA follows: TGCGCCAGCAGCTTTCAGGGATTTGGCTACACCTTC. The chain joins TRBV5-1 to TRBJ1-2, with TRBD1 as a possible D gene (5 bases). This CDR3 spans 12 amino acids. Germline V gene data show CDR1 as SGHRS and CDR2 as YFSETQ. The V gene lost 2 bases and the J gene lost 7 bases, with 9 bases spanning the gap.

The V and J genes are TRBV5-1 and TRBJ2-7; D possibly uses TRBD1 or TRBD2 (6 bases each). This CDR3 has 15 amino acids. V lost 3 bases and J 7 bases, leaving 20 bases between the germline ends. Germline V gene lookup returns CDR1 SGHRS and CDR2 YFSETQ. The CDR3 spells CASSSAGSGAGEQYF. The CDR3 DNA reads TGCGCCAGCAGCTCGGCGGGTTCGGGGGCGGGAGAGCAGTACTTC.

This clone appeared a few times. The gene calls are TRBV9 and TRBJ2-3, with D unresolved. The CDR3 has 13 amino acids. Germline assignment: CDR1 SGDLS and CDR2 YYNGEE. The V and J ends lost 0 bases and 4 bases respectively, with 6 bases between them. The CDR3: CASSVDLSDTQYF. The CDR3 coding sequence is TGTGCCAGCAGCGTAGACCTATCAGATACGCAGTATTTT. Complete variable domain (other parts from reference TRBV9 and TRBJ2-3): DSGVTQTPKHLITATGQRVTLRCSPRSGDLSVYWYQQSLDQGLQFLIQYYNGEERAKGNILERFSAQQFPDLHSELNLSSLELGDSALYFCASSVDLSDTQYFGPGTRLTVL.

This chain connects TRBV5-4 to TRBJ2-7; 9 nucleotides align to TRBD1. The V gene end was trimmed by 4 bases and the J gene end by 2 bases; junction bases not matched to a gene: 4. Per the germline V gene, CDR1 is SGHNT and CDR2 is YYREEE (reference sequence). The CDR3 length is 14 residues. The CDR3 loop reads CASSRDRATYEQYF. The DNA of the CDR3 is TGTGCCAGCAGCCGGGACAGGGCCACCTACGAGCAGTACTTC.